The 16 T cell receptor beta chains below come from one sample, sequenced in a study of human T cells and chemical hapten exposure. Noted time point: patch test 1, 2 weeks after DPC sensitization. Treatment: therapeutic diphenylcyclopropenone sensitization with weekly scalp DPC. In TCRdb, the RACE reads were re-called with MiXCR into one record per CDR3 protein. Here the sample spans roughly 360,000 distinct CDR3 sequences, about 4.8% being singletons. The sample here was whole blood, taken in connection with sensitization to the hapten diphenylcyclopropenone (DPC). Receptor source: a woman aged 45-65 years with alopecia areata. Some clones in this sample may be carry-over from other donors' samples.

This clonotype showed up many times. The V and J genes are TRBV6-2 or TRBV6-3 and TRBJ2-1, with D possibly matching TRBD2 (5 bases). CDR3 length: 15 residues. With 8 bases removed from V and 12 bases from J, the gap between germline ends came to 26 bases. Germline values: CDR1 MNHEY, CDR2 SVGEGT. CDR3 coding DNA: TGTGCCAGCTCGATGACCATTGGAGGCCGGAAGGGGCAGTTCTTC. Protein sequence: CASSMTIGGRKGQFF.

This clonotype was seen many times. The chain employs TRBV14 and TRBJ2-7; no reliable D call. V lost 4 bases and J 3 bases, leaving 13 bases between the germline ends. Per germline, CDR1 SGHDN and CDR2 FVKESK. The CDR3 is made up of 14 amino acids. CDR3 sequence: CASSPSGQFYEQYF. In nucleotides, the CDR3 is TGTGCCAGCAGCCCCTCTGGGCAGTTCTACGAGCAGTACTTC.

Many counts were recorded for this clonotype. This chain joins TRBV29-1 and TRBJ2-5; D assignment may be TRBD1 or TRBD2 (6 bases each). From germline, CDR1 is SQVTM and CDR2 ANQGSEA. The CDR3 loop spans 12 amino acids. V shed 4 bases and J shed 4 bases, with 10 bases lying between them. CDR3 residues: CSVGRGRETQYF. CDR3 coding DNA: TGCAGCGTTGGTCGGGGGCGAGAGACCCAGTACTTC.

This clonotype was recorded a few times. The chain has TRBV5-1 and TRBJ1-1; D call uncertain. Trimming stripped 4 bases from V and 1 base from J, with 14 bases between. The CDR3 is made up of 15 amino acids. The germline V gene encodes CDR1 SGHRS and CDR2 YFSETQ. DNA for the CDR3: TGCGCCAGCAGCGATGACACCAACGGGAACACTGAAGCTTTCTTT. Its protein is CASSDDTNGNTEAFF.

This clonotype was seen ten or more times. J is TRBJ2-7 and V is TRBV20-1, with 11 bases lining up with TRBD1. The CDR3 has 14 residues. CDR1 is DFQATT and CDR2 is SNEGSKA in the germline V gene (reference sequence). Losses at the gene ends were 6 bases for V and 3 bases for J; bases not matched to a gene: 7. The CDR3 reads CSAPPGTGGYEQYF. The CDR3 coding sequence is TGCAGTGCACCCCCCGGGACAGGGGGCTACGAGCAGTACTTC.

This clonotype was recorded a few times. The genes are TRBV5-6 and TRBJ1-4; D gene uncertain. Germline assignment: CDR1 SGHDT and CDR2 YYEEEE. This CDR3 region has 14 residues. Trimming removed 0 bases from V and 8 bases from J, with 11 bases in between. The CDR3 DNA sequence: TGTGCCAGCAGCTTGGAAAGGGTTCGGGAAAAACTGTTTTTT. It encodes CASSLERVREKLFF. The variable domain in full, with the rest retrieved from reference TRBV5-6 and TRBJ1-4, is DAGVTQSPTHLIKTRGQQVTLRCSPKSGHDTVSWYQQALGQGPQFIFQYYEEEERQRGNFPDRFSGHQFPNYSSELNVNALLLGDSALYLCASSLERVREKLFFGSGTQLSVL.

V and J are TRBV7-2 and TRBJ2-6; D not resolved. Between the trimmed V and J ends, which lost 6 bases and 4 bases, there was a span of 10 bases. Germline values: CDR1 SGHTA, CDR2 FQGNSA. The CDR3 covers 14 residues. CDR3 sequence: CASRGYKGANVLTF. CDR3 nucleotides: TGTGCCAGCAGGGGCTATAAGGGGGCCAACGTCCTGACTTTC.

This clonotype has at least ten counts. In DNA, the CDR3 is TGCGCCACCACTAGGCAGGGCGGTTCCAAAAACATTCAGTACTTC. It encodes CATTRQGGSKNIQYF. The chain has TRBV5-1 and TRBJ2-4, with D perhaps assigned TRBD1 or TRBD2 (5 bases each). Trimming cost V 9 bases and J 2 bases, with 18 bases left between them. The V gene's germline CDR1 is SGHRS and CDR2 YFSETQ. The CDR3 runs 15 residues.

This clonotype appeared many times. This sequence joins TRBV7-2 and TRBJ2-3, with TRBD2 matching 8 bases. The CDR3 is 15 residues long. CDR1 and CDR2 from the germline V gene are SGHTA and FQGNSA. Trimming removed 4 bases from V and 4 bases from J; junction bases left unmatched: 7. The CDR3 region has the DNA TGTGCCAGCAGCTGGGGACTAGGATATGCAGATACGCAGTATTTT. Its protein product is CASSWGLGYADTQYF.

This clonotype appeared many times. V is TRBV12-3 or TRBV12-4 and J is TRBJ2-3; D gene unclear. V was shortened by 6 bases and J by 8 bases, with 12 bases between the two germline ends. This CDR3 has 12 amino acids. In nucleotides, the CDR3 is TGTGCCAGCAGCGTTCCCCATGGTACGCAGTATTTT. Encoded protein: CASSVPHGTQYF.

This clonotype turned up a few times. The chain employs TRBV3-1 and TRBJ1-2, with D possibly matching TRBD1 (5 bases). V was pared by 4 bases and J by 3 bases, with 9 bases between. Germline CDR1 is LGHDT and CDR2 is YNNKEL (reference sequence). The CDR3 extends over 13 amino acids. CDR3 protein: CASSLDSDYGYTF. DNA of the CDR3: TGTGCCAGCAGCCTCGACAGCGACTATGGCTACACCTTC.

The gene calls are TRBV4-3 and TRBJ2-7; D unclear. Per the germline V gene, CDR1 is LGHNA and CDR2 is YSLEER. This CDR3 has 16 residues. Trimming took off 2 bases at V and 1 base at J, with 15 bases between the two ends. The CDR3 DNA sequence: TGCGCCAGCAGCCAACCCGACACCCAGTTTTCCTACGAGCAGTACTTC. Residues: CASSQPDTQFSYEQYF.

This clonotype has just a few counts. The rearrangement uses TRBV20-1 and TRBJ1-1; tentative D call: TRBD1 (6 bases). Germline CDR1 DFQATT, CDR2 SNEGSKA (reference sequence). The V gene lost 4 bases and the J gene lost 3 bases, with 12 bases spanning the gap. The CDR3 covers 13 residues. This CDR3 reads CSAKGGSYTEAFF. In nucleotides, the CDR3 is TGCAGTGCTAAGGGGGGCAGCTACACTGAAGCTTTCTTT.

This clonotype was detected many times. The chain employs TRBV7-2 and TRBJ2-5; unclear D gene. CDR3 size: 15 residues. Germline CDR1 SGHTA, CDR2 FQGNSA. Trimming stripped 2 bases from V and 1 base from J, with 11 bases between. The CDR3 region is CASSLLGFLQETQYF. For the CDR3, the DNA is TGTGCCAGCAGCTTACTAGGATTTCTCCAAGAGACCCAGTACTTC.

To note about this clonotype: A read error may explain this, as a much larger clone is one base away. The CDR3 loop reads CASSGISVRRGQYF. The CDR3 coding sequence is TGTGCCAGCAGTGGGATTAGCGTGAGGAGGGGGCAGTACTTC. The V call is TRBV12-3 or TRBV12-4, the J call TRBJ2-7; D perhaps matches TRBD2 (6 bases). Between the trimmed V and J ends, which lost 5 bases and 9 bases, there was a span of 20 bases. The CDR3 sequence is 14 residues long.

This clonotype appeared a few times. The chain is built from TRBV4-1 and TRBJ2-3; 7 nucleotides align to TRBD1. Germline V gene lookup returns CDR1 MGHRA and CDR2 YSYEKL. V shed 0 bases, J shed 2 bases, and the junction held 5 bases outside the gene matches. The CDR3 loop spans 16 amino acids. The chain's CDR3 is CASSQDPGQLTDTQYF. CDR3 sequence (DNA): TGCGCCAGCAGCCAAGATCCGGGACAGCTCACAGATACGCAGTATTTT.